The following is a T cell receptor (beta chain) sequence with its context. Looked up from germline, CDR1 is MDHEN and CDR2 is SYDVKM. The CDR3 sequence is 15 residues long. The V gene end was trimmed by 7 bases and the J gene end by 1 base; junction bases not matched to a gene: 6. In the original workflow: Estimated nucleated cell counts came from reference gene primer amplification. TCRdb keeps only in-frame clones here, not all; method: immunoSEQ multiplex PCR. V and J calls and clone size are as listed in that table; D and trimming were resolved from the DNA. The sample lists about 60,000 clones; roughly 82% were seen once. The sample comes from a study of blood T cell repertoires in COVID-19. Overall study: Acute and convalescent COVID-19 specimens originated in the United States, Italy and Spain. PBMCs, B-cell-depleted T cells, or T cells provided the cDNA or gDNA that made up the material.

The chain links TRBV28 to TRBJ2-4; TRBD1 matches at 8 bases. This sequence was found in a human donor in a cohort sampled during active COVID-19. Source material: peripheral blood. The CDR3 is CASNPGGAAKNIQYF. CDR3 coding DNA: TGTGCCAGCAACCCAGGGGGCGCCGCCAAAAACATTCAGTACTTC.